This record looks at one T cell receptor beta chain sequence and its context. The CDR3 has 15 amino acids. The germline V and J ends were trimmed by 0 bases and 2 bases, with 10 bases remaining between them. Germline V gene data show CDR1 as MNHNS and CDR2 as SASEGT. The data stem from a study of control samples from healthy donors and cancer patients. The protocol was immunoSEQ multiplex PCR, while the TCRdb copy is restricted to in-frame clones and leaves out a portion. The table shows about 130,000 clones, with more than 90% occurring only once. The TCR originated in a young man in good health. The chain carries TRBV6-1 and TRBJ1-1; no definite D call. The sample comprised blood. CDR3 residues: CASSEALRTNTEAFF. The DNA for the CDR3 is TGTGCCAGCAGTGAAGCGCTTCGAACAAACACTGAAGCTTTCTTT.